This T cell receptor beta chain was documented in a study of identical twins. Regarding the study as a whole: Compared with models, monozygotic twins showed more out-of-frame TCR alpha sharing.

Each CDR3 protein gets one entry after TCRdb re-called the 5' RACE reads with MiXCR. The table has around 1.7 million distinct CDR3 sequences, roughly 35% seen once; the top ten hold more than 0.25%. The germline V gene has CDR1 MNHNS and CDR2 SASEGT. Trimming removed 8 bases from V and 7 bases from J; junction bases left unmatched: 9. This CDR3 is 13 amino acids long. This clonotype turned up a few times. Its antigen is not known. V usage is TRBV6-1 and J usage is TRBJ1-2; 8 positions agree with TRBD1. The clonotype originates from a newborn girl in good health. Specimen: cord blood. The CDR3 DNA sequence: TGTGCCAGCGGAGACAGGGGCTTTGGTGGCTACACCTTC. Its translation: CASGDRGFGGYTF.